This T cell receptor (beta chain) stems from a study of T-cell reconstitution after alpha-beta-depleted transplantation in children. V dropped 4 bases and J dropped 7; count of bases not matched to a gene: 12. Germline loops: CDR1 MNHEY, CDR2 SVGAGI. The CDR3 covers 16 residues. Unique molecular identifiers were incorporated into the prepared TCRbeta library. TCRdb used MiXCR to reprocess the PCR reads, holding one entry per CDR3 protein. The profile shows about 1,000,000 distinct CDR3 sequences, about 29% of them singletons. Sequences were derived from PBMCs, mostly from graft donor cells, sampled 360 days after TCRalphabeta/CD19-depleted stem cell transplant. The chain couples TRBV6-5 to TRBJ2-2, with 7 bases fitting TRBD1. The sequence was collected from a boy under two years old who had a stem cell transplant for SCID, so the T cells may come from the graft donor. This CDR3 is CASSFDRELEVGELFF. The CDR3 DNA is TGTGCCAGCAGTTTTGACAGGGAATTGGAGGTCGGGGAGCTGTTTTTT.